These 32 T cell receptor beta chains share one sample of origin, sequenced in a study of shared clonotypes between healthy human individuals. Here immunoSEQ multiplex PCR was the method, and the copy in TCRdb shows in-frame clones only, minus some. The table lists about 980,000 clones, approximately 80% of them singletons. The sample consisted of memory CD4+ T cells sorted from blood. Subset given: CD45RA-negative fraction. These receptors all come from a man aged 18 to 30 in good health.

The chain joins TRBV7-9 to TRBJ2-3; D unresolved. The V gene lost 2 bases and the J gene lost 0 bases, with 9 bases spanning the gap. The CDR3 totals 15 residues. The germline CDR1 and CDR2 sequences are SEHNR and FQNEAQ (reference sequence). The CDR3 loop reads CASSLTSWSTDTQYF. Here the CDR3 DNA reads TGTGCCAGCAGCTTAACCTCGTGGAGCACAGATACGCAGTATTTT.

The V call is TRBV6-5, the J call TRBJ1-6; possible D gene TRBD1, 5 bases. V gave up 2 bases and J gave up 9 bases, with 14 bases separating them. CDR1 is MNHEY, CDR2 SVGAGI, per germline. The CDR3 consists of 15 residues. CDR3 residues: CASSYEGRESSPLHF. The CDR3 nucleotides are TGTGCCAGCAGTTACGAGGGCAGGGAAAGTTCACCCCTCCACTTT.

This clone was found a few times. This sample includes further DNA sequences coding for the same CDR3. This CDR3 reads CASSLGTRNNEQFF. The CDR3 DNA follows: TGCGCCAGCAGCTTGGGGACGAGAAACAATGAGCAGTTCTTC. V is TRBV5-1 and J is TRBJ2-1; D remains ambiguous. This CDR3 contains 14 residues. Germline assignment: CDR1 SGHRS and CDR2 YFSETQ. The V gene lost 0 bases and the J gene lost 5 bases, with 9 bases spanning the gap.

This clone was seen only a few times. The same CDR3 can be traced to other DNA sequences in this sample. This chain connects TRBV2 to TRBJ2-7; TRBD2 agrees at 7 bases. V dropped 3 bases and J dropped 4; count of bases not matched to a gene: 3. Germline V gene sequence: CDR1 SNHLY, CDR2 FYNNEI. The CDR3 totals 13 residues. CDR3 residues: CASSEGGSYEQYF. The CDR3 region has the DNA TGTGCCAGCAGTGAGGGCGGGAGTTACGAGCAGTACTTC.

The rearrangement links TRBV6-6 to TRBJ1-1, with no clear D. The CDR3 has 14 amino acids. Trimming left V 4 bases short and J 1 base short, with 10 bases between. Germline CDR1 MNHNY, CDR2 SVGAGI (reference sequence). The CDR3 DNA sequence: TGTGCCAGCAGTTGGAGCACCCAGAACACTGAAGCTTTCTTT. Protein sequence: CASSWSTQNTEAFF.

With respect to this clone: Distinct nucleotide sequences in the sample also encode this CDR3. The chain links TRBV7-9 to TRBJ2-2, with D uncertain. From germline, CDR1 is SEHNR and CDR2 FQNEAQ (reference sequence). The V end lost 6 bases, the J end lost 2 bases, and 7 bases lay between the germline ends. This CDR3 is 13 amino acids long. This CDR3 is CASSSTNTGELFF. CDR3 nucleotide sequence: TGTGCCAGCAGTTCCACAAACACCGGGGAGCTGTTTTTT. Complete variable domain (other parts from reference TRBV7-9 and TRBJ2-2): DTGVSQNPRHKITKRGQNVTFRCDPISEHNRLYWYRQTLGQGPEFLTYFQNEAQLEKSRLLSDRFSAERPKGSFSTLEIQRTEQGDSAMYLCASSSTNTGELFFGEGSRLTVL.

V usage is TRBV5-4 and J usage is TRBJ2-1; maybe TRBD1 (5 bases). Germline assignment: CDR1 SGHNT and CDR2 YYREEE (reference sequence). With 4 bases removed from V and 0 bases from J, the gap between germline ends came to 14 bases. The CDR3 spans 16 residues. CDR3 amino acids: CASSPEGDSSYNEQFF. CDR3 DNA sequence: TGTGCCAGCAGCCCCGAAGGAGACAGCTCCTACAATGAGCAGTTCTTC.

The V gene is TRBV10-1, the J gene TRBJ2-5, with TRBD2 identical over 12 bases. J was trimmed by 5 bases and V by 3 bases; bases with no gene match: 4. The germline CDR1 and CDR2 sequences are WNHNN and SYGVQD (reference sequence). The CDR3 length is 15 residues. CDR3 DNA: TGCGCCAGCAGTGATCGACTAGCGGGAGAGGAGACCCAGTACTTC. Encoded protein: CASSDRLAGEETQYF.

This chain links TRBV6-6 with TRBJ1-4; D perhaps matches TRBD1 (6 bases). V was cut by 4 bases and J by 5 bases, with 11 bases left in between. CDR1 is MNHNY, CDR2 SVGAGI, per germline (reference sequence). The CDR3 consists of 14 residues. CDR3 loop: CASSSDSSNEKLFF. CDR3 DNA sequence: TGTGCCAGCAGTTCGGACAGTTCAAATGAAAAACTGTTTTTT.

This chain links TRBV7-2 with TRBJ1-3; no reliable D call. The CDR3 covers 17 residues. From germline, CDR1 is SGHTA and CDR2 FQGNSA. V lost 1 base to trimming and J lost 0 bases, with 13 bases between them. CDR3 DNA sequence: TGTGCCAGCAGCTTAGTCACGGGTACGATCTCTGGAAACACCATATATTTT. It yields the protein CASSLVTGTISGNTIYF. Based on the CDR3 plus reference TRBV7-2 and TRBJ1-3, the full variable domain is GAGVSQSPSNKVTEKGKDVELRCDPISGHTALYWYRQSLGQGLEFLIYFQGNSAPDKSGLPSDRFSAERTGGSVSTLTIQRTQQEDSAVYLCASSLVTGTISGNTIYFGEGSWLTVV.

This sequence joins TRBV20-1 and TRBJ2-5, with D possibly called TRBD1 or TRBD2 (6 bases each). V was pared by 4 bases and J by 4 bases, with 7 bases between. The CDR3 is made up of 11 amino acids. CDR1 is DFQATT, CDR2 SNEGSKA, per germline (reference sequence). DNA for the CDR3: TGCAGTGCTAAGGGGGGAGAGACCCAGTACTTC. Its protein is CSAKGGETQYF.

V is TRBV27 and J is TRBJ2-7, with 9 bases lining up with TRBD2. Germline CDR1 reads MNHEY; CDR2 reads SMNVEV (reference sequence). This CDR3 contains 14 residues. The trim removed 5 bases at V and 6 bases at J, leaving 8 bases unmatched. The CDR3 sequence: CASSGPVRGGEQYF. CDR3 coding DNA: TGTGCCAGCAGTGGACCGGTGCGGGGGGGCGAGCAGTACTTC.

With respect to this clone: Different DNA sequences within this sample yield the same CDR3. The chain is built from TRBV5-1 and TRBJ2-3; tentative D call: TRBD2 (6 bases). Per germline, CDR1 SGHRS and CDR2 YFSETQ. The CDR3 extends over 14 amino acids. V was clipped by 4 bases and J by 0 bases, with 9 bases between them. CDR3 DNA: TGCGCCAGCAGCCTGGGGGGTAGCACAGATACGCAGTATTTT. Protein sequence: CASSLGGSTDTQYF. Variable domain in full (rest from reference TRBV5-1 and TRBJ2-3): KAGVTQTPRYLIKTRGQQVTLSCSPISGHRSVSWYQQTPGQGLQFLFEYFSETQRNKGNFPGRFSGRQFSNSRSEMNVSTLELGDSALYLCASSLGGSTDTQYFGPGTRLTVL.

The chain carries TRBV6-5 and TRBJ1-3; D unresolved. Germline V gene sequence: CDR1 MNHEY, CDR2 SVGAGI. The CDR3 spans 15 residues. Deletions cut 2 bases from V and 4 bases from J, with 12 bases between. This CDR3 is CASSYSPGSGNTIYF. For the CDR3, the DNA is TGTGCCAGCAGTTACAGTCCGGGATCAGGAAACACCATATATTTT.

This CDR3 is CAGRGDSYEQYF. CDR3 DNA: TGTGCCGGACGGGGGGACTCCTACGAGCAGTACTTC. The chain links TRBV2 to TRBJ2-7; TRBD2 matches at 7 bases. The junction had 4 bases not matched to a gene; V was cut back by 11 bases and J by 0 bases. CDR1 and CDR2 (germline): SNHLY, FYNNEI. CDR3 length: 12 residues.

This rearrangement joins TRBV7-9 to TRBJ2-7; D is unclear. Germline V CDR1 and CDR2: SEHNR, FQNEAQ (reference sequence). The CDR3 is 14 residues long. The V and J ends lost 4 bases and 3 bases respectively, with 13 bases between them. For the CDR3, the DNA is TGTGCCAGCAGCTACGGCGTGGGTTTCTACGAGCAGTACTTC. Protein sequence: CASSYGVGFYEQYF.

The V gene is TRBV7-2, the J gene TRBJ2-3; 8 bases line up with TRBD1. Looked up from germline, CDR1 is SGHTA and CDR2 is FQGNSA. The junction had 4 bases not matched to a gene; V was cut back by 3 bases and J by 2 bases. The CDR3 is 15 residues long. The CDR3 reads CASSFDRGATDTQYF. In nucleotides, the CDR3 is TGTGCCAGCAGCTTCGACAGGGGAGCCACAGATACGCAGTATTTT.

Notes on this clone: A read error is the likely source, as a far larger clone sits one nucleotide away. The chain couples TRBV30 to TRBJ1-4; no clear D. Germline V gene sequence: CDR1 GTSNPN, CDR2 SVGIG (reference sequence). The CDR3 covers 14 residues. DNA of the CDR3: TGTGCCTGGAGATTTGCAGGAAATAATGGAAAACTGTTTTTT. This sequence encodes CAWRFAGNNGKLFF.

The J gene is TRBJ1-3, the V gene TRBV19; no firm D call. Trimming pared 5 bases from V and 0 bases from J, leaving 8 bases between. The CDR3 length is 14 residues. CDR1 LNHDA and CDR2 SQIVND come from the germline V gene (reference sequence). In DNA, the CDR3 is TGTGCCAGTAGTTCGGCAGGCTCTGGAAACACCATATATTTT. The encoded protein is CASSSAGSGNTIYF.

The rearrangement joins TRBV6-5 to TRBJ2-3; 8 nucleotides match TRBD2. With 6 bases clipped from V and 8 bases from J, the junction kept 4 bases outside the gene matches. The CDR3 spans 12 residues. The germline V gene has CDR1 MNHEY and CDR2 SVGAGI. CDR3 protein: CASRPSGGTQYF. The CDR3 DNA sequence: TGTGCCAGCAGACCCAGCGGGGGTACGCAGTATTTT.

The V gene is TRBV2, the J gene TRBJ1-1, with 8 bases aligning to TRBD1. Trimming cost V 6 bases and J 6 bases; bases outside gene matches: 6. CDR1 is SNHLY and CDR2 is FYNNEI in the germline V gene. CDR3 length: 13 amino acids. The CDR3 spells CASSGQGAPEAFF. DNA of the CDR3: TGTGCCAGCAGCGGTCAGGGGGCGCCTGAAGCTTTCTTT.

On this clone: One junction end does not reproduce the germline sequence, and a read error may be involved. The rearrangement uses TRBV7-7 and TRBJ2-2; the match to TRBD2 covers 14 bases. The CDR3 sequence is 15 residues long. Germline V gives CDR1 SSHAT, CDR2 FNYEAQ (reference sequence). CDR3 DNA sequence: TGTGCTAGCAGCCCGGGACTAGCGGGGGTTGGGGAGCTGTTTTTT. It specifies CASSPGLAGVGELFF.

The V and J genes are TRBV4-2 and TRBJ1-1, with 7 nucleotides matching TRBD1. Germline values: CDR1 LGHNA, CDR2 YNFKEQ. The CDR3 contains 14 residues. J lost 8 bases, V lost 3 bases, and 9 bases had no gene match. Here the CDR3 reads CASSQDTGDPEAFF. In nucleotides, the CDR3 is TGTGCCAGCAGCCAGGACACAGGGGACCCAGAAGCTTTCTTT.

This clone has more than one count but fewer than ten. The CDR3 loop is CASGINNEQFF. The DNA for the CDR3 is TGTGCCAGCGGGATCAACAATGAGCAGTTCTTC. The rearrangement links TRBV5-4 to TRBJ2-1; D ambiguous. V lost 7 bases, J lost 5 bases, and 7 bases lay in between. The CDR3 extends over 11 amino acids. Germline CDR1 and CDR2: SGHNT and YYREEE (reference sequence).

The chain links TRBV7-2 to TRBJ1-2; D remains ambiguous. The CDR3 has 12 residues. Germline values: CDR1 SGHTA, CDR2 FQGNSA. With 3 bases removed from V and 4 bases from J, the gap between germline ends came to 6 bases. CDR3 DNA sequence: TGTGCCAGCAGCTTCCGGACCTATGGCTACACCTTC. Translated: CASSFRTYGYTF.

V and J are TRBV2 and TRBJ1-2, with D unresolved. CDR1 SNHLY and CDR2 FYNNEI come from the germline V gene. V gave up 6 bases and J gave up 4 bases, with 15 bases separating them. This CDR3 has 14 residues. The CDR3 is CASRRARDTYGYTF. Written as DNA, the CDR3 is TGTGCCAGCAGGAGAGCAAGGGATACCTATGGCTACACCTTC.

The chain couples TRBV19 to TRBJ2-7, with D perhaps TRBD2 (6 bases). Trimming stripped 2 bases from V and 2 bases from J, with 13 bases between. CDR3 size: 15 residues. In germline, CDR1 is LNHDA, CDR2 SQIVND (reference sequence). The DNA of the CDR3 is TGTGCCAGTAGTATAAGGGACTGGAGAACCTACGAGCAGTACTTC. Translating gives CASSIRDWRTYEQYF.

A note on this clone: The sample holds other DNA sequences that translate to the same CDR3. CDR3 sequence: CASSEQGRNTEAFF. The CDR3 DNA is TGTGCCAGCAGTGAACAGGGACGGAACACTGAAGCTTTCTTT. The chain joins TRBV6-1 to TRBJ1-1, with D possibly TRBD1 on 5 matching bases. V shed 2 bases and J shed 1 base, with 8 bases lying between them. CDR1 MNHNS and CDR2 SASEGT come from the germline V gene. The CDR3 runs to 14 residues.

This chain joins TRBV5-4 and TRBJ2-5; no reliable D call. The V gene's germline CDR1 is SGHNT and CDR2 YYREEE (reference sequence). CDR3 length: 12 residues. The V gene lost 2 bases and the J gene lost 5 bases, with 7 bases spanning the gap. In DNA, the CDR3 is TGTGCCAGCAGCTTCTTCCAGGAGACCCAGTACTTC. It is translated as CASSFFQETQYF.

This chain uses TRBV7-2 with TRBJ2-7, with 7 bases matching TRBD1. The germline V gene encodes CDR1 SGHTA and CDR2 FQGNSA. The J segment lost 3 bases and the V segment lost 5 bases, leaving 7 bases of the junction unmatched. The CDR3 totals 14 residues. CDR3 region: CASSPQTGYYEQYF. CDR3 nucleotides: TGTGCCAGCAGCCCTCAGACAGGGTACTACGAGCAGTACTTC.

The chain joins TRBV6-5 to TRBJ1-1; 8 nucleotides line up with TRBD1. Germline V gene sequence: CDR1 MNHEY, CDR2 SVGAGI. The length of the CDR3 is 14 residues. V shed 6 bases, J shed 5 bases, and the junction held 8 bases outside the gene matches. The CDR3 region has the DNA TGTGCCAGCAGCCGAGGGACAGGCGAAACTGAAGCTTTCTTT. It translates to CASSRGTGETEAFF.

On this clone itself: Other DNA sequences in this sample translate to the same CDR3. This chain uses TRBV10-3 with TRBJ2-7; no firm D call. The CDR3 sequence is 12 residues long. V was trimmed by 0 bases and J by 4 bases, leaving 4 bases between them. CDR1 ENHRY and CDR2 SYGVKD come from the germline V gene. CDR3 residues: CAISESGYEQYF. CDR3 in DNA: TGTGCCATCAGTGAGTCAGGTTACGAGCAGTACTTC.